This T cell receptor beta chain emerged from a study of shared clonotypes between healthy human individuals. As to this clone: Its matching antigen is unknown.

The data were produced by immunoSEQ multiplex PCR, yet TCRdb's version contains in-frame clones alone and is incomplete. The profile covers a few million clones, with around 94% appearing a single time and roughly 0.14% taken by the ten largest. The study, taken as a whole, reports: Rarefaction curves obtained for sorted subsets showed sequencing incomplete despite large depth.

Healthy HIV-negative adults with no recent acute infections or vaccinations were recruited as donors. The split of CD4+ cells yielded CD45RA+ naive and CD45RA-negative memory subsets. The CDR3 has 16 residues. Germline CDR1 and CDR2: KGHSH and LQKENI. V shed 0 bases and J 2 bases; nucleotides not matched to a gene: 7. Sequencing was done on a sample of naive CD4+ T cells sorted from blood. The subset is: CD45RA+ positively selected. The clonotype originates from a man younger than 35 in good health. This sequence joins TRBV18 and TRBJ2-7; 7 bases are shared with TRBD1. CDR3 in DNA: TGTGCCAGCTCACCACCGACCCGGGACAGAGCCTACGAGCAGTACTTC. This encodes CASSPPTRDRAYEQYF.